These T cell receptor beta chains were read from a single sample in a study of blood T cell repertoires in COVID-19. The repertoire was sequenced with immunoSEQ multiplex PCR; TCRdb's copy has only in-frame clones and lacks some. The sample shows around 58,000 clones, 91% of them seen only once. Specimen: peripheral blood. These TCRs come from a woman in her sixties or seventies with active or convalescent COVID-19. The CDR3 runs from the conserved cysteine through the conserved F or W. A D gene is named only where the DNA matches it firmly. Some rows have no size entry. The others give once, few or many, or a class for an expanded clone.

TRBV30	TRBJ1-5	.	.	TGTGCCTGGAGTAAGACAGGCAGGGAGTTTTTAGGACAGCCCCAGCATTTT	CAWSKTGREFLGQPQHF
TRBV12-5	TRBJ1-2	.	TRBD1	TGTGCTTCAGGACAGGAACGCCATGGCTACACCTTC	CASGQERHGYTF
TRBV5-1	TRBJ1-5	.	.	TGCGCCAGCAGCTTGGCAGGGGTTGGCAATCAGCCCCAGCATTTT	CASSLAGVGNQPQHF
TRBV6-1	TRBJ1-1	once	.	TGTGCCAGCAGTGACCAGGGGAACACTGAAGCTTTCTTT	CASSDQGNTEAFF
TRBV7-2	TRBJ2-7	.	TRBD2	TGTGCCAGCAGCTTGACTAGCGGGGCCTACGAGCAGTACTTC	CASSLTSGAYEQYF
TRBV28	TRBJ1-2	.	.	TGTGCCAGCAGTTCAAGACAGGCCTATGGCTACACCTTC	CASSSRQAYGYTF
TRBV28	TRBJ1-5	few	.	TGTGCCAGCAGTTTAGGGCGCAAAAGAGGCAATCAGCCCCAGCATTTT	CASSLGRKRGNQPQHF
TRBV6-2/TRBV6-3	TRBJ1-5	.	.	TGTGCCAGCAGTTACTCGACAGGCGGTTACAATCAGCCCCAGCATTTT	CASSYSTGGYNQPQHF
TRBV27	TRBJ1-2	.	TRBD1	TGTGCCAGCAGCTCCAGAGGGGGCGATGCCTATGGCTACACCTTC	CASSSRGGDAYGYTF
TRBV19	TRBJ2-6	once	TRBD1	TGTGCCAGTAGCAGCGGACAGGTGCCTGGGGCCAACGTCCTGACTTTC	CASSSGQVPGANVLTF
TRBV28	TRBJ2-1	.	.	TGTGCCAGCAGTCCGGACTACCCAGGGGGAGAGCAGTTCTTC	CASSPDYPGGEQFF
TRBV11-2	TRBJ1-6	few	.	TGTGCCAGCAGCTTGACAGGTGGAGGTAATTCACCCCTCCACTTT	CASSLTGGGNSPLHF
TRBV5-1	TRBJ1-2	.	TRBD1	TGCGCCAGCAGCTTGGACAGGGGTTCTGGCTACACCTTC	CASSLDRGSGYTF
TRBV30	TRBJ2-3	.	TRBD2	TGTGCCTGGAGTCCCATCCTAGCGGGGGGCACAGATACGCAGTATTTT	CAWSPILAGGTDTQYF
TRBV12-3/TRBV12-4	TRBJ1-2	once	TRBD1	TGTGCCAGCAGTACGGGACAGTACTATGGCTACACCTTC	CASSTGQYYGYTF
TRBV28	TRBJ2-1	.	.	TGTGCCAGCAGTTTAAGGAGAGGCTCCTACAATGAGCAGTTCTTC	CASSLRRGSYNEQFF
TRBV18	TRBJ1-6	.	TRBD1	TGTGCCAGCTCACCAGACGGACAGGTGGCAATTTCACCCCTCCACTTT	CASSPDGQVAISPLHF
TRBV28	TRBJ1-2	once	TRBD1	TGTGCCAGCAGTTTATTCGGATTCCGGACAGGGGGAGGCTACACCTTC	CASSLFGFRTGGGYTF
TRBV19	TRBJ1-6	.	.	TGTGCCAGCCGGGACATACTAAATTCACCCCTCCACTTT	CASRDILNSPLHF
TRBV7-2	TRBJ1-3	.	.	TGTGCCAGCAGCCCTAGCTACTCTGGAAACACCATATATTTT	CASSPSYSGNTIYF
TRBV7-3	TRBJ1-2	.	TRBD1	TGTGCCAGCAGTTTACCAGGGGGCACTGGCTACACCTTC	CASSLPGGTGYTF
TRBV7-9	TRBJ1-1	.	TRBD1	TGTGCCAGCAGCGACAGGGGGCAACTGACTGAAGCTTTCTTT	CASSDRGQLTEAFF
TRBV30	TRBJ1-5	.	.	TGTGCCTGGAGTGTAGGGGCGCCCGGGCAGCCCCAGCATTTT	CAWSVGAPGQPQHF
TRBV4-2	TRBJ2-3	.	TRBD2	TGTGCCAGCAGCCAAGATCGTACTAGCGGGGGAGATACGCAGTATTTT	CASSQDRTSGGDTQYF
TRBV10-3	TRBJ1-3	.	.	TGTGCCATCAGTTCCGGGGGCTCTGGAAACACCATATATTTT	CAISSGGSGNTIYF
TRBV14	TRBJ1-2	.	TRBD1	TGTGCCAGCAGCCAAGGACAGGGAAACCCCTATGGCTACACCTTC	CASSQGQGNPYGYTF
TRBV7-9	TRBJ2-3	.	TRBD2	TGTGCCAGCACCTCAGCGGGGGCAGATACGCAGTATTTT	CASTSAGADTQYF
TRBV6-2/TRBV6-3	TRBJ1-3	.	.	TGTGCCAGCAGTCGGGACTCCGGCTCTGGAAACACCATATATTTT	CASSRDSGSGNTIYF
TRBV7-6	TRBJ2-1	.	TRBD2	TGTGCCAGCAGTTCACGGGACAGGGGACTAGCGGGAGGCCCAGGACTTTATGAGCAGTTCTTC	CASSSRDRGLAGGPGLYEQFF
TRBV19	TRBJ2-1	.	.	TGTGCCAGTAGTATCAGGGGAAATGAGCAGTTCTTC	CASSIRGNEQFF
TRBV12-3/TRBV12-4	TRBJ2-2	.	.	TGTGCCAGCAGATTGACAGGCACCGGGGAGCTGTTTTTT	CASRLTGTGELFF
TRBV14	TRBJ1-1	.	TRBD1	TGTGCCAGCAGCGGGACAGGGCTTGGGCTCACTGAAGCTTTCTTT	CASSGTGLGLTEAFF
TRBV30	TRBJ2-1	.	.	TGTGCCTGGAGTCAGGGGCTTTACAATGAGCAGTTCTTC	CAWSQGLYNEQFF
TRBV5-1	TRBJ2-7	once	TRBD1	TGCGCCAGCAGCTTAACAGGGGGCACCCTCTACGAGCAGTACTTC	CASSLTGGTLYEQYF
TRBV10-2	TRBJ2-3	.	TRBD2	TGCGCCAGCAGTGAGTGGAAAGCGGGACCTCGAACAGATACGCAGTATTTT	CASSEWKAGPRTDTQYF
TRBV4-2	TRBJ2-5	.	.	TGTGCCAGCAGCCAAGATGGTGGGGCAGAGACCCAGTACTTC	CASSQDGGAETQYF
TRBV7-3	TRBJ2-3	.	.	TGTGCCAGCAGCCACCTTACTGCCGGAGGCACAGATACGCAGTATTTT	CASSHLTAGGTDTQYF
TRBV28	TRBJ2-3	.	.	TGTGCCAGCAGCCTCCCCCTGCTCAAACTCACAGATACGCAGTATTTT	CASSLPLLKLTDTQYF
TRBV9	TRBJ2-5	.	.	TGTGCCAGCAGCGTAGGCAGGGTCCAAGAGACCCAGTACTTC	CASSVGRVQETQYF
TRBV28	TRBJ1-1	.	TRBD1	TGTGCCAGCAGTCCGACAGGGCGGGATGCTTTCTTT	CASSPTGRDAFF
TRBV15	TRBJ2-1	.	TRBD2	TGTGCCACCAGCAGGTATATGGGGCGGGAGAAAAATGAGCAGTTCTTC	CATSRYMGREKNEQFF
TRBV7-3	TRBJ2-3	.	TRBD2	TGTGCCAGCAGCTTTTTACTAGCGGGGGGGACAGATACGCAGTATTTT	CASSFLLAGGTDTQYF
TRBV6-5	TRBJ1-2	.	.	TGTGCCAGCAGTTACGAGGGAGGCTACACCTTC	CASSYEGGYTF
TRBV15	TRBJ2-7	few	TRBD2	TGTGCCACCAGCAGAAGACTAGCGGGAGTCCACGAGCAGTACTTC	CATSRRLAGVHEQYF